The clone carrying this T cell receptor (beta chain) was detected only a few times. Antigen specificity is unknown. In the authors' workflow: Out-of-frame sequences were removed, leaving 2,000,000 or so distinct TCRbeta sequences. The repertoire was sequenced with immunoSEQ multiplex PCR; TCRdb's copy has only in-frame clones and lacks some. That table furnishes V, J and clone size, whereas the DNA furnished D and trimming. The table has some 57,000 clones, around 80% seen once. The data were taken from a study of memory CD4+ T cells and cytomegalovirus serostatus. V gave up 3 bases and J gave up 6 bases, with 6 bases separating them. The germline V gene encodes CDR1 LNHDA and CDR2 SQIVND (reference sequence). The CDR3 extends over 13 amino acids. Overall study findings and caveats: Each of 65 to 70 CMV-associated TCRbeta sequences occurred in one to five individuals.

Single viable CD3+CD4+CD8-CD45RO+ cells were sorted as the memory CD4+ T cells. CMV serostatus came from serum IgG against pp150, pp28, p38, p52. The chain recombines TRBV19 with TRBJ1-6, with D unclear. Sequences were obtained from memory CD4+ T cells from blood. This sequence originates from an adult in good health and CMV-seronegative. This CDR3 reads CASSIGPNSPLHF. CDR3 coding DNA: TGTGCCAGTAGTATCGGTCCTAATTCACCCCTCCACTTT.